The 21 T cell receptor beta chains given below trace back to one sample, sequenced in a study of cytomegalovirus exposure and HLA in healthy donors. Profiling relied on immunoSEQ multiplex PCR, and the TCRdb table lists in-frame clones only, not all of them. The table shows about 280,000 clones, with roughly 85% occurring only once. The specimen sequenced was PBMCs. Receptors were obtained from a woman under 30 in good health and CMV-seronegative.

This chain uses TRBV5-1 with TRBJ2-3, with D possibly being TRBD1 (5 bases). This CDR3 has 13 residues. Germline values: CDR1 SGHRS, CDR2 YFSETQ. Trimming took 6 bases from V and 1 from J, leaving 9 bases between them. This chain's CDR3 is CASNGARTDTQYF. The CDR3 coding sequence is TGCGCCAGCAATGGGGCCCGCACAGATACGCAGTATTTT.

The chain joins TRBV19 to TRBJ2-7; 12 bases line up with TRBD2. V shed 6 bases, J shed 2 bases, and the junction held 2 bases outside the gene matches. Germline CDR1 LNHDA, CDR2 SQIVND (reference sequence). The CDR3 loop spans 14 amino acids. Here the CDR3 reads CASRGTSGPYEQYF. In nucleotides, the CDR3 is TGTGCCAGTAGAGGGACTAGCGGGCCCTACGAGCAGTACTTC.

The chain employs TRBV6-1 and TRBJ2-1; 9 bases are a match to TRBD2. This CDR3 spans 15 amino acids. V lost 1 base and J lost 9; bases outside the gene matches: 7. Germline CDR1 reads MNHNS; CDR2 reads SASEGT. CDR3 protein: CASSEVGAGGGEQFF. CDR3 DNA: TGTGCCAGCAGTGAAGTCGGTGCGGGAGGGGGTGAGCAGTTCTTC.

V usage is TRBV4-1 and J usage is TRBJ2-6; 7 nucleotides line up with TRBD1. This CDR3 is 16 amino acids long. V lost 1 base and J lost 0; bases outside the gene matches: 0. Germline V gene lookup returns CDR1 MGHRA and CDR2 YSYEKL. In nucleotides, the CDR3 is TGCGCCAGCAGCCAAGCAGGGGGCTCTGGGGCCAACGTCCTGACTTTC. Its protein product is CASSQAGGSGANVLTF.

This rearrangement joins TRBV2 to TRBJ2-7; 10 nucleotides align to TRBD2. The junction had 11 bases not matched to a gene; V was cut back by 6 bases and J by 3 bases. The germline V gene has CDR1 SNHLY and CDR2 FYNNEI. The CDR3 spans 16 residues. The CDR3: CASRDVTSGNYYEQYF. The DNA of the CDR3 is TGTGCCAGCAGGGACGTCACTAGCGGGAATTACTACGAGCAGTACTTC.

The V and J genes are TRBV6-5 and TRBJ2-2; tentative D call: TRBD1 (5 bases). The CDR3 loop spans 14 amino acids. Looked up from germline, CDR1 is MNHEY and CDR2 is SVGAGI. V lost 2 bases to trimming and J lost 3 bases, with 7 bases between them. The CDR3 loop reads CASSYARDTGELFF. Here the CDR3 DNA reads TGTGCCAGCAGTTACGCCAGGGACACCGGGGAGCTGTTTTTT.

On this clone itself: Because the CDR3's place on the DNA is in doubt, the DNA is left out and the CDR3 is given as listed by TCRdb. The CDR3 loop reads CASSFGEGYALNYGYTF. The V and J genes are TRBV11-1 and TRBJ1-2. The germline V gene has CDR1 SGHAT and CDR2 FQDESV (reference sequence). The CDR3 adds up to 17 amino acids, both ends counted.

The table lists this clone with a few counts. The rearrangement links TRBV18 to TRBJ2-1, with 12 bases matching TRBD1. V trimming: 3 bases; J trimming: 5 bases; junction bases outside the gene matches: 8. Germline V lookup: CDR1 KGHSH, CDR2 LQKENI. There are 17 residues in the CDR3. The CDR3 DNA reads as TGTGCCAGCTCACCGATTCCGGGACAGGGGGCGGACAATGAGCAGTTCTTC. Translated: CASSPIPGQGADNEQFF. The variable domain in full, completed from reference TRBV18 and TRBJ2-1, reads NAGVMQNPRHLVRRRGQEARLRCSPMKGHSHVYWYRQLPEEGLKFMVYLQKENIIDESGMPKERFSAEFPKEGPSILRIQQVVRGDSAAYFCASSPIPGQGADNEQFFGPGTRLTVL.

The rearrangement joins TRBV5-5 to TRBJ2-7, with 8 bases that match TRBD1. The CDR3 runs to 14 residues. Germline V CDR1 and CDR2: SGHKS, YYEKEE (reference sequence). Germline trimming cut 5 bases from V and 4 bases from J; bases unmatched to any gene: 8. CDR3 sequence reads: CASRPDRGGYEQYF. CDR3 nucleotides: TGTGCCAGCAGGCCCGACAGGGGCGGATACGAGCAGTACTTC.

This chain connects TRBV6-4 to TRBJ2-3; D may be TRBD2 (6 bases). Germline-derived CDR1 and CDR2 are MRHNA and SNTAGT. Trimming took 4 bases from V and 2 from J, leaving 13 bases between them. The CDR3 length is 15 residues. The CDR3 nucleotides read TGTGCCAGCAGTGTCGGGGGACTGCACACAGATACGCAGTATTTT. This sequence encodes CASSVGGLHTDTQYF.

The count of this clone is one. V and J are TRBV4-1 and TRBJ2-5, with 15 bases aligning to TRBD2. Germline V gene data show CDR1 as MGHRA and CDR2 as YSYEKL. V shed 4 bases and J 4 bases; nucleotides not matched to a gene: 7. CDR3 length: 17 amino acids. The CDR3 DNA sequence: TGCGCCAGCAGCCGCGGACTAGCGGGGGGGTTCCCAGAGACCCAGTACTTC. It is translated as CASSRGLAGGFPETQYF.

This chain connects TRBV9 to TRBJ2-7; TRBD2 matches at 8 bases. This CDR3 has 14 amino acids. The germline gives CDR1 SGDLS, CDR2 YYNGEE. V trimming: 0 bases; J trimming: 5 bases; junction bases outside the gene matches: 4. CDR3 DNA: TGTGCCAGCAGCGTAGAACCTAGCGGGCACGAGCAGTACTTC. This sequence encodes CASSVEPSGHEQYF.

The V gene is TRBV19, the J gene TRBJ2-3; 10 bases match TRBD1. CDR3 length: 20 amino acids. Germline V gene data show CDR1 as LNHDA and CDR2 as SQIVND (reference sequence). V lost 5 bases and J lost 6; bases outside the gene matches: 23. The CDR3 loop reads CASSLPVSAGTGDLRDTQYF. CDR3 bases: TGTGCCAGTAGTCTCCCCGTGTCTGCAGGGACAGGGGACCTTCGCGATACGCAGTATTTT.

The sample holds a few counts of this clone. One end of the junction fails to match germline, which may point to a read error. This chain joins TRBV27 and TRBJ1-5, with D unresolved. Per germline, CDR1 MNHEY and CDR2 SMNVEV (reference sequence). There are 13 residues in the CDR3. CDR3: CASSLMGKQPQHF. For the CDR3, the DNA is TGTGCCAGCAGTTTGATGGGCAAACAGCCCCAGCATTTT.

The chain employs TRBV6-1 and TRBJ2-7; D is unclear. V lost 1 base and J lost 5, with 15 bases in between. Germline V gives CDR1 MNHNS, CDR2 SASEGT. This CDR3 is built from 15 residues. CDR3: CASSEVKTLGHEQYF. CDR3 DNA: TGTGCCAGCAGTGAAGTAAAGACTCTCGGCCACGAGCAGTACTTC.

This clone was seen only a few times. In DNA, the CDR3 is TGTGCCAGCAGCCCTGCCCGTACGTTCGGCTATGGCTACACCTTC. Protein sequence: CASSPARTFGYGYTF. This chain uses TRBV5-5 with TRBJ1-2; D gene ambiguous. Trimming removed 4 bases from V and 4 bases from J, with 17 bases in between. Germline CDR1 is SGHKS and CDR2 is YYEKEE (reference sequence). The CDR3 spans 15 residues.

This chain links TRBV6-5 with TRBJ2-1; D is perhaps TRBD2 (5 bases). The germline gives CDR1 MNHEY, CDR2 SVGAGI. The germline V and J ends were trimmed by 2 bases and 2 bases, with 13 bases remaining between them. There are 16 residues in the CDR3. The DNA of the CDR3 is TGTGCCAGCAGTTACGATCAGGAGAGGGCCTACAATGAGCAGTTCTTC. It encodes CASSYDQERAYNEQFF.

This clone was found once. The chain links TRBV6-6 to TRBJ2-7; possible D gene TRBD1, 6 bases. Trimming took 6 bases from V and 5 from J, leaving 23 bases between them. Germline-derived CDR1 and CDR2 are MNHNY and SVGAGI (reference sequence). This CDR3 region has 16 residues. As DNA, the CDR3 is TGTGCCAGCAGCCGCCTACAGGGAGCCGGATCGGACGAGCAGTACTTC. Translating it yields CASSRLQGAGSDEQYF.

The gene calls are TRBV28 and TRBJ1-6; the match to TRBD1 covers 9 bases. The V gene's germline CDR1 is MDHEN and CDR2 SYDVKM. The trim removed 3 bases at V and 7 bases at J, leaving 13 bases unmatched. The CDR3 sequence is 18 residues long. The CDR3 loop is CASSLGGQGSTRNSPLHF. In DNA form, the CDR3 reads TGTGCCAGCAGTTTGGGGGGACAGGGTTCCACTCGGAATTCACCCCTCCACTTT.

The chain recombines TRBV28 with TRBJ2-7; 8 bases match TRBD1. Germline V CDR1 and CDR2: MDHEN, SYDVKM. J was trimmed by 3 bases and V by 4 bases; bases with no gene match: 11. This CDR3 has 16 residues. Written as DNA, the CDR3 is TGTGCCAGCAGTTCCCTGGCACAAACAGGGGGCTACGAGCAGTACTTC. It is translated as CASSSLAQTGGYEQYF.

The rearrangement uses TRBV9 and TRBJ2-7; TRBD1 agrees at 10 bases. V trimming: 0 bases; J trimming: 4 bases; junction bases outside the gene matches: 4. Germline CDR1 is SGDLS and CDR2 is YYNGEE. CDR3 length equals 15 residues. The CDR3 DNA sequence: TGTGCCAGCAGCGTAGATGGACAGGGGGTTTACGAGCAGTACTTC. Protein product: CASSVDGQGVYEQYF.